The 14 T cell receptor beta chains listed next were all sequenced from one sample in a study of blood T cells in healthy people across ages. With a J-beta primer mix and a sample-barcoded 5' primer, a second PCR ran about 6 to 11 cycles. TCRdb re-called the 5' RACE reads with MiXCR, one entry per CDR3 protein. The repertoire consists of some 1.1 million distinct CDR3 sequences, with approximately 38% occurring once and the leading ten covering over 10%. Material for sequencing was blood. The receptor source for this set is a man between 18 and 35 years old in good health.

This clonotype was found a few times. The chain recombines TRBV7-9 with TRBJ1-4; perhaps TRBD1 as D (6 bases). Germline-derived CDR1 and CDR2 are SEHNR and FQNEAQ (reference sequence). The CDR3 is 16 amino acids. The ends were cut back, 5 bases at V and 0 bases at J, with 13 bases in the middle. CDR3 nucleotides: TGTGCCAGCAGCACCGGACAGATCTCAACTAATGAAAAACTGTTTTTT. Translating it yields CASSTGQISTNEKLFF.

This clonotype was picked up many times. In nucleotides, the CDR3 is TGCAGTGCTGTTAGGGAACTCCAAGAGACCCAGTACTTC. Its protein product is CSAVRELQETQYF. This chain links TRBV20-1 with TRBJ2-5; D not certain. The V end lost 5 bases, the J end lost 1 base, and 11 bases lay between the germline ends. In germline, CDR1 is DFQATT, CDR2 SNEGSKA (reference sequence). The CDR3 runs to 13 residues.

This clonotype was counted at least ten times. The chain links TRBV4-1 to TRBJ2-3; possibly TRBD2 for D (5 bases). Germline V gives CDR1 MGHRA, CDR2 YSYEKL. The CDR3 loop spans 14 amino acids. V lost 0 bases to trimming and J lost 6 bases, with 10 bases between them. The CDR3 DNA is TGCGCCAGCAGCCAAGATATCCGAGGGGATACGCAGTATTTT. Protein: CASSQDIRGDTQYF.

The chain is built from TRBV25-1 and TRBJ1-1, with no clear D. Germline V gives CDR1 MGHDK, CDR2 SYGVNS. CDR3 length equals 12 residues. Between the trimmed V and J ends, which lost 3 bases and 6 bases, there was a span of 8 bases. CDR3 protein: CASSESTSEAFF. CDR3 bases: TGTGCCAGCAGTGAGTCGACATCTGAAGCTTTCTTT.

V usage is TRBV6-5 and J usage is TRBJ1-3, with D unclear. The CDR3 length is 15 residues. The V gene lost 0 bases and the J gene lost 7 bases, with 13 bases spanning the gap. In germline, CDR1 is MNHEY, CDR2 SVGAGI. The CDR3 region is CASSYSFRVQNTIYF. CDR3 in DNA: TGTGCCAGCAGTTACTCGTTCCGGGTTCAGAACACCATATATTTT.

This chain connects TRBV7-2 to TRBJ2-1; tentatively, D is TRBD1 (5 bases). V was pared by 1 base and J by 0 bases, with 10 bases between. Germline V lookup: CDR1 SGHTA, CDR2 FQGNSA. This CDR3 contains 16 residues. The DNA for the CDR3 is TGTGCCAGCAGCTTAGTACTGGGGCCCTCCTACAATGAGCAGTTCTTC. It specifies CASSLVLGPSYNEQFF. Based on the CDR3 plus reference TRBV7-2 and TRBJ2-1, the full variable domain is GAGVSQSPSNKVTEKGKDVELRCDPISGHTALYWYRQSLGQGLEFLIYFQGNSAPDKSGLPSDRFSAERTGGSVSTLTIQRTQQEDSAVYLCASSLVLGPSYNEQFFGPGTRLTVL.

This chain joins TRBV20-1 and TRBJ1-6, with 7 nucleotides matching TRBD1. Germline-derived CDR1 and CDR2 are DFQATT and SNEGSKA (reference sequence). The CDR3 is 15 amino acids. Unmatched junction bases numbered 8, after V lost 3 bases and J lost 6 bases. The CDR3 DNA is TGCAGTGCTAGGGGTACGGGGACAGTTAATTCACCCCTCCACTTT. It is translated as CSARGTGTVNSPLHF.

This clonotype was found a few times. The chain carries TRBV25-1 and TRBJ1-2; the D gene is possibly TRBD1 (6 bases). The CDR3 runs to 14 residues. V was trimmed by 7 bases and J by 6 bases, leaving 18 bases between them. Germline V lookup: CDR1 MGHDK, CDR2 SYGVNS. The CDR3 region is CASNAGLRGDGYTF. CDR3 nucleotides: TGTGCCAGCAACGCCGGACTTAGGGGGGATGGCTACACCTTC.

V usage is TRBV7-2 and J usage is TRBJ2-1, with TRBD2 matching 10 bases. The CDR3 is 15 amino acids. The V and J ends lost 6 bases and 8 bases, in that order; junction bases with no gene match: 10. Germline values: CDR1 SGHTA, CDR2 FQGNSA. The CDR3 loop is CASSPNSGGSYEQFF. Here the CDR3 DNA reads TGTGCCAGCAGTCCAAATAGCGGGGGGAGCTATGAGCAGTTCTTC.

The sample holds many counts of this clonotype. This rearrangement joins TRBV12-3 or TRBV12-4 to TRBJ2-5; TRBD1 agrees at 9 bases. The trim removed 4 bases at V and 5 bases at J, leaving 2 bases unmatched. This CDR3 has 13 amino acids. The DNA for the CDR3 is TGTGCCAGCAGTTGGGACAGGGAGGAGACCCAGTACTTC. The encoded protein is CASSWDREETQYF.

This CDR3 reads CASTSQHGSYNEQFF. The CDR3 DNA reads as TGCGCCAGCACCTCACAACACGGCTCCTACAATGAGCAGTTCTTC. The chain employs TRBV4-3 and TRBJ2-1; D unclear. The V end lost 7 bases, the J end lost 0 bases, and 13 bases lay between the germline ends. This CDR3 region has 15 residues. Per the germline V gene, CDR1 is LGHNA and CDR2 is YSLEER.

This clonotype was counted only a few times. The rearrangement uses TRBV7-2 and TRBJ2-3, with TRBD2 identical over 15 bases. The germline CDR1 and CDR2 sequences are SGHTA and FQGNSA. The CDR3 has 16 residues. J was trimmed by 5 bases and V by 5 bases; bases with no gene match: 5. The CDR3 region is CASSRRTSGGVDTQYF. The CDR3 DNA reads TGTGCCAGCAGCCGAAGGACTAGCGGGGGGGTAGATACGCAGTATTTT.

The rearrangement uses TRBV6-2 or TRBV6-3 and TRBJ1-4, with D possibly being TRBD1 (5 bases). Germline-derived CDR1 and CDR2 are MNHEY and SVGEGT. This CDR3 comprises 14 residues. The ends were cut back, 5 bases at V and 8 bases at J, with 15 bases in the middle. CDR3 in DNA: TGTGCCAGCAGTCCTCGAGGGGCGGCGGAAAAACTGTTTTTT. Protein sequence: CASSPRGAAEKLFF.

This rearrangement joins TRBV29-1 to TRBJ2-5; TRBD1 matches 9 bases. The DNA matches TRBJ2-7 better at its end, which makes the J call doubtful. The CDR3 is 13 amino acids. Germline V gene lookup returns CDR1 SQVTM and CDR2 ANQGSEA. This CDR3 is CSVPGQGTFEQYF. The CDR3 DNA is TGCAGCGTGCCGGGACAGGGAACGTTCGAGCAGTACTTC.